This TCR beta chain derives from a study of T-cell memory formation after mild COVID-19. On the study more broadly: Across donors, TCR clusters were largely donor specific.

This clonotype was seen ten or more times. Its antigen remains unknown. Regarding the study as a whole: The study detected some responding clones in pre-infection memory, suggesting cross-reactive memory joined. Mainly CM and EM harbored the contracting CD4+ clones; mainly EMRA harbored the CD8+ ones.

The CDR3 covers 15 residues. The germline gives CDR1 LGHNA, CDR2 YSLEER. V dropped 4 bases and J dropped 0 bases, with 10 bases sitting between them. Using constant-segment primers, 5'RACE produced TCR alpha and TCR beta cDNA libraries carrying sample barcodes and UMIs. TCRdb re-called the 5' RACE reads through MiXCR, storing one row per CDR3 protein. The sample holds around 110,000 distinct CDR3 sequences, roughly 14% seen once. V usage is TRBV4-3 and J usage is TRBJ2-1; D call uncertain. This TCR was recovered from a young man who had mild COVID-19 (a few samples of this study predate the infection). Cell type and time point are not known. Sequenced material: PBMCs or a T cell subset sorted from them (not recorded which). This chain's CDR3 is CASSPGSSSYNEQFF. The CDR3 region has the DNA TGCGCCAGCAGCCCCGGTTCTAGCTCCTACAATGAGCAGTTCTTC.